The 22 T cell receptor beta chains below all came from one sample that was sequenced in a study of CD8 T cells in ankylosing spondylitis. TCRdb passed the 5' RACE reads through MiXCR, listing each CDR3 protein once. The sample has 200,000 to 300,000 distinct CDR3 sequences, roughly 8.6% seen once. Sequencing was carried out using blood, either unsorted or a sorted T cell fraction (not recorded which). The receptors derive from a male donor with ankylosing spondylitis or in good health (not recorded which).

Regarding this clonotype: This may come from a read error, since a much larger clone is one base off. Without the conserved terminal phenylalanine or tryptophan, this CDR3 likely stems from a read error. The chain uses TRBV6-1 and TRBJ1-5, with 10 bases aligning to TRBD1. This CDR3 contains 14 residues. Germline V gene data show CDR1 as MNHNS and CDR2 as SASEGT. V was clipped by 4 bases and J by 6 bases; unmatched bases: 3. The CDR3 sequence: CASSGDRGVQPQHL. CDR3 DNA: TGTGCCAGCAGTGGGGACAGGGGCGTTCAGCCCCAGCATCTT.

The V call is TRBV4-3, the J call TRBJ2-7; D gene unclear. This CDR3 is 14 amino acids long. Germline assignment: CDR1 LGHNA and CDR2 YSLEER. V lost 0 bases to trimming and J lost 2 bases, with 8 bases between them. CDR3 in amino acids: CASSQDYPPYEQYF. The DNA of the CDR3 is TGCGCCAGCAGCCAAGATTACCCTCCCTACGAGCAGTACTTC.

This clonotype was detected only a few times. One junction end does not reproduce the germline sequence, and a read error may be involved. The chain uses TRBV7-7 and TRBJ2-3, with 10 bases identical to TRBD2. The CDR3 covers 15 residues. CDR1 and CDR2 (germline): SSHAT, FNYEAQ (reference sequence). The CDR3, as DNA: TGTGCTAGCAGCCAGAGCGGGAGGGCAGGGGATACGCAGTATTTT. As protein: CASSQSGRAGDTQYF.

This clonotype occurred many times. The chain has TRBV5-1 and TRBJ1-2, with 10 nucleotides matching TRBD1. J gave up 8 bases and V 1 base, and 11 bases lay outside the gene matches. This CDR3 is built from 16 residues. Germline V gene data show CDR1 as SGHRS and CDR2 as YFSETQ. The CDR3 is CASSLFPGQGTGGYTF. For the CDR3, the DNA is TGCGCCAGCAGCTTGTTTCCGGGACAGGGGACGGGCGGCTACACCTTC.

This chain uses TRBV28 with TRBJ2-5; TRBD2 agrees at 8 bases. The V and J ends lost 3 bases and 3 bases, in that order; junction bases with no gene match: 6. Germline CDR1 and CDR2: MDHEN and SYDVKM. This CDR3 has 15 amino acids. In nucleotides, the CDR3 is TGTGCCAGCAGTTTTATCTCACTAGCGGAAGAGACCCAGTACTTC. Translated: CASSFISLAEETQYF.

The chain has TRBV20-1 and TRBJ2-1; D is unclear. The V gene's germline CDR1 is DFQATT and CDR2 SNEGSKA (reference sequence). The CDR3 is 11 amino acids. Trimming shortened V by 3 bases and J by 5 bases, and 5 bases separated the two germline ends. DNA of the CDR3: TGCAGTGCTAGTCCTAACAATGAGCAGTTCTTC. The encoded protein is CSASPNNEQFF.

This clonotype showed up many times. The V call is TRBV19, the J call TRBJ2-1; either TRBD1 or TRBD2 may supply D (5 bases each). Germline-derived CDR1 and CDR2 are LNHDA and SQIVND (reference sequence). The CDR3 has 14 amino acids. Between the trimmed V and J ends, which lost 7 bases and 4 bases, there was a span of 14 bases. This chain's CDR3 is CASTPGRLYNEQFF. The CDR3 bases are TGTGCCAGTACCCCGGGACGGTTGTACAATGAGCAGTTCTTC.

This clonotype was observed many times. This chain connects TRBV11-2 to TRBJ2-5; D remains unclear. Trimming left V 2 bases short and J 5 bases short, with 9 bases between. The CDR3 loop spans 13 amino acids. Germline lookup yields CDR1 SGHAT and CDR2 FQNNGV. CDR3 region: CASSLLEAETQYF. The CDR3 region has the DNA TGTGCCAGCAGCTTACTAGAGGCGGAGACCCAGTACTTC.

This clonotype has just a few counts. The chain links TRBV29-1 to TRBJ1-2; D unresolved. V gave up 3 bases and J gave up 2 bases, with 13 bases separating them. This CDR3 is built from 14 residues. CDR1 is SQVTM, CDR2 ANQGSEA, per germline. The CDR3 here is CSVDHVGGNYGYTF. The CDR3 bases are TGCAGCGTTGACCACGTAGGAGGGAACTATGGCTACACCTTC.

The sample holds many counts of this clonotype. This rearrangement joins TRBV4-3 to TRBJ2-1; a possible D gene is TRBD2 (6 bases). Trimming took 3 bases from V and 12 from J, leaving 15 bases between them. The CDR3 length is 13 residues. Germline CDR1 LGHNA, CDR2 YSLEER. CDR3 DNA sequence: TGCGCCAGCAGCCAGTCCCTGGCGGAGGGGCAGTTCTTC. As protein: CASSQSLAEGQFF.

V usage is TRBV5-1 and J usage is TRBJ1-1, with 7 nucleotides matching TRBD1. Trimming at V came to 0 bases and at J to 7 bases, leaving 6 bases not matched to a gene. CDR3 length: 14 amino acids. CDR1 and CDR2 (germline): SGHRS, YFSETQ. CDR3 bases: TGCGCCAGCAGCTTGGAGGGGGCCCTAGGTGAAGCTTTCTTT. Translation: CASSLEGALGEAFF.

In this sample, this clonotype turned up many times. The genes are TRBV9 and TRBJ1-1, with TRBD1 matching over 8 bases. Germline V gives CDR1 SGDLS, CDR2 YYNGEE. Trimming took 3 bases from V and 1 from J; bases not matched to a gene: 5. The CDR3 is 15 residues long. CDR3 in DNA: TGTGCCAGCAGCGGAGGACAGGGTGGGAACACTGAAGCTTTCTTT. Translation gives CASSGGQGGNTEAFF.

This clonotype showed up many times. The CDR3 sequence is CASTLTSAPYNEQFF. The CDR3 region has the DNA TGTGCCAGCACCCTTACTAGCGCGCCCTACAATGAGCAGTTCTTC. This chain links TRBV7-9 with TRBJ2-1, with 7 nucleotides matching TRBD2. Looked up from germline, CDR1 is SEHNR and CDR2 is FQNEAQ (reference sequence). The V and J ends lost 7 bases and 2 bases, in that order; junction bases with no gene match: 8. The CDR3 totals 15 residues.

Notes on this clonotype: One base away lies a much larger clone, so this may be a sequencing read error. V is TRBV5-1 and J is TRBJ2-1; 10 positions match TRBD2. Germline trimming cut 0 bases from V and 5 bases from J; bases unmatched to any gene: 2. The length of the CDR3 is 15 residues. Germline CDR1 and CDR2: SGHRS and YFSETQ. DNA for the CDR3: TGCGCCAGCAGCTTGGAACTAGCGGGGAACAATGAGCAGTTCTTC. Its protein product is CASSLELAGNNEQFF. The full variable domain, completed using reference TRBV5-1 and TRBJ2-1, is KAGVTQTPRYLIKTRGQQVTLSCSPISGHRSVSWYQQTPGQGLQFLFEYFSETQRNKGNFPGRFSGRQFSNSRSEMNVSTLELGDSALYLCASSLELAGNNEQFFGPGTRLTVL.

The chain carries TRBV9 and TRBJ2-2; unclear D gene. Germline loops: CDR1 SGDLS, CDR2 YYNGEE. V lost 4 bases to trimming and J lost 1 base, with 14 bases between them. The CDR3 runs to 16 residues. The CDR3 sequence is CASSPRKVQNTGELFF. The CDR3, as DNA: TGTGCCAGCAGCCCACGTAAAGTACAGAACACCGGGGAGCTGTTTTTT. Full variable domain (rest looked up from reference TRBV9 and TRBJ2-2): DSGVTQTPKHLITATGQRVTLRCSPRSGDLSVYWYQQSLDQGLQFLIQYYNGEERAKGNILERFSAQQFPDLHSELNLSSLELGDSALYFCASSPRKVQNTGELFFGEGSRLTVL.

This clonotype was observed many times. The chain employs TRBV20-1 and TRBJ1-1; tentative D call: TRBD1 (5 bases). The CDR3 runs to 14 residues. In germline, CDR1 is DFQATT, CDR2 SNEGSKA (reference sequence). The V end was cut by 4 bases, the J end by 7 bases, with 19 bases between. The CDR3 spells CSAMNSARQLEAFF. For the CDR3, the DNA is TGCAGTGCTATGAATTCGGCTAGACAGCTTGAAGCTTTCTTT.

Concerning this clonotype: Its ends do not fully match the called genes, so a read error is possible. The chain joins TRBV30 to TRBJ2-2; a possible D gene is TRBD2 (5 bases). The CDR3 runs to 16 residues. Germline V gene data show CDR1 as GTSNPN and CDR2 as SVGIG (reference sequence). The chain's CDR3 is CAWSVRAPPNTAELFF. CDR3 sequence (DNA): TGTGCCTGGAGTGTGCGGGCCCCACCGAACACCGCGGAGCTGTTTTTT.

In DNA, the CDR3 is TGTGCTAGTGGTTTGGCAGGGAGTCAGCCCCAGCATTTT. It codes for CASGLAGSQPQHF. This chain joins TRBV12-5 and TRBJ1-5, with D possibly TRBD1 on 5 matching bases. This CDR3 has 13 amino acids. The ends were cut back, 1 base at V and 6 bases at J, with 7 bases in the middle. Germline V gene lookup returns CDR1 LGHNT and CDR2 FRNRAP.

The CDR3: CASGPRLGPSEQYF. DNA for the CDR3: TGTGCCAGCGGCCCTCGGCTAGGTCCTTCGGAGCAGTACTTC. This sequence joins TRBV5-5 and TRBJ2-7, with unresolved D. Trimming removed 7 bases from V and 7 bases from J, with 21 bases in between. This CDR3 is 14 amino acids long. Germline CDR1 is SGHKS and CDR2 is YYEKEE (reference sequence).

There are many counts of this clonotype. The genes are TRBV7-9 and TRBJ2-4; D is unclear. This CDR3 is 15 amino acids long. Deletions cut 4 bases from V and 5 bases from J, with 15 bases between. Per germline, CDR1 SEHNR and CDR2 FQNEAQ (reference sequence). CDR3 amino acids: CASSSQGGVENIQYF. CDR3 nucleotide sequence: TGTGCCAGCAGCTCCCAAGGTGGGGTCGAAAACATTCAGTACTTC. Looking up the rest from reference TRBV7-9 and TRBJ2-4 gives the full variable domain: DTGVSQNPRHKITKRGQNVTFRCDPISEHNRLYWYRQTLGQGPEFLTYFQNEAQLEKSRLLSDRFSAERPKGSFSTLEIQRTEQGDSAMYLCASSSQGGVENIQYFGAGTRLSVL.

This clonotype was recorded only once. This chain links TRBV20-1 with TRBJ2-3; 8 nucleotides agree with TRBD2. V was clipped by 6 bases and J by 0 bases; unmatched bases: 5. This CDR3 comprises 14 residues. CDR1 and CDR2 from the germline V gene are DFQATT and SNEGSKA (reference sequence). This chain's CDR3 is CSAGLAGSTDTQYF. Here the CDR3 DNA reads TGCAGTGCAGGGTTAGCGGGGAGCACAGATACGCAGTATTTT.

This clonotype was counted ten times or more. V usage is TRBV27 and J usage is TRBJ2-6; D call uncertain. Between the trimmed V and J ends, which lost 4 bases and 2 bases, there was a span of 15 bases. The CDR3 is 17 amino acids. CDR1 and CDR2 (germline): MNHEY, SMNVEV (reference sequence). In DNA form, the CDR3 reads TGTGCCAGCAGTTCAGAACTTCGAGTAACTGGGGCCAACGTCCTGACTTTC. Encoded protein: CASSSELRVTGANVLTF.